This T cell receptor (beta chain) was sequenced in a study of neurological immune-mediated disorders. Study-wide results and limits: Phylogenetic analysis grouped 18 of 34 multiple sclerosis patients' repertoires together, suggesting a possible repertoire signature.

Trimming removed 2 bases from V and 3 bases from J, with 9 bases in between. The germline V gene encodes CDR1 SGHRS and CDR2 YFSETQ. The CDR3 has 13 residues. TCRdb ran MiXCR on the 5' RACE reads and lists one entry per CDR3 protein. Of roughly 100,000 distinct CDR3 sequences in the sample, under 4.5% were seen once. Details on this clonotype: Its antigen remains unidentified. A much larger clone sits a single nucleotide away, making a read error possible.

The starting material, 2 million PBMCs stored at -80 C, gave rise to the unsorted libraries. The sequence came from a woman aged 50 to 65 with multiple sclerosis. The rearrangement links TRBV5-1 to TRBJ2-7, with a tentative D call TRBD2 (5 bases). Specimen: PBMCs. Here the CDR3 reads CASSFTGNYEQYF. The CDR3 DNA reads as TGCGCCAGCAGCTTTACCGGGAACTACGAGCAGTACTTC.